The next 16 T cell receptor beta chains were all read from a single sample in a study of tumor-infiltrating lymphocytes in primary liver carcinoma. Unsorted bulk tissue, about 18-32 mg of it, served as the source for co-extraction of RNA and DNA. TCR beta cDNA was prepared out of roughly 500 ng total RNA by means of a constant-region primer. Library construction for TCR beta comprised three nested multiplex PCR rounds performed with slightly modified ARM-PCR. Amplification in the first two PCR rounds was performed using TRBV1-TRBV30 forward primers and a C-beta reverse primer for around 9 cycles each. TCRdb re-called the multiplex PCR reads through MiXCR, storing one row per CDR3 protein. The data contain some 120,000 distinct CDR3 sequences, 55% to 75% of them singletons. Sequencing was performed on liver tumor tissue from sampling region 3. Subset here: tumor region T3, left-lateral pole. The source is a woman aged 60-70 years with primary liver carcinoma and hepatitis B virus infection.

For this clonotype: A clone one base away is much larger, so this may be a read error. The rearrangement joins TRBV10-3 to TRBJ2-7, with 12 bases lining up with TRBD2. The CDR3 extends over 16 amino acids. Germline loops: CDR1 ENHRY, CDR2 SYGVKD. The CDR3 sequence is CATRQPTSGSSYGQYF. The CDR3 nucleotides read TGTGCCACCCGACAGCCGACTAGCGGGAGTTCCTACGGGCAGTACTTC.

The V call is TRBV20-1, the J call TRBJ2-1; D remains unclear. V was pared by 1 base and J by 4 bases, with 8 bases between. Germline V gene sequence: CDR1 DFQATT, CDR2 SNEGSKA (reference sequence). This CDR3 is built from 13 residues. CDR3 DNA sequence: TGCAGTGCTAGAGTTGCTGAATACAATGAGCAGTTCTTC. Protein product: CSARVAEYNEQFF.

This clonotype occurred many times. The genes are TRBV12-3 or TRBV12-4 and TRBJ2-1; D not resolved. The CDR3 extends over 10 amino acids. V lost 5 bases to trimming and J lost 7 bases, with 3 bases between them. CDR3 protein: CASSRNEQFF. CDR3 sequence (DNA): TGTGCCAGCAGTAGGAATGAGCAGTTCTTC.

CDR3 protein: CVGSLLAGDYNEQFF. Written as DNA, the CDR3 is TGTGTCGGCAGCTTACTCGCGGGGGATTACAATGAGCAGTTCTTC. V gene TRBV11-3 combines with J gene TRBJ2-1, with 7 bases matching TRBD2. This CDR3 comprises 15 residues. Germline CDR1 reads SGHNT; CDR2 reads YENEEA.

Only a few counts were recorded for this clonotype. J is TRBJ2-5 and V is TRBV28, with D possibly matching TRBD2 (6 bases). The germline CDR1 and CDR2 sequences are MDHEN and SYDVKM. V lost 5 bases and J 5 bases, leaving 18 bases between the germline ends. The CDR3 consists of 15 residues. The DNA for the CDR3 is TGTGCCAGCAGTGCGGGCCTCCTGGAGGGGGAGACCCAGTACTTC. It is translated as CASSAGLLEGETQYF.

This chain links TRBV28 with TRBJ1-1, with D unresolved. The CDR3 is made up of 11 amino acids. The germline CDR1 and CDR2 sequences are MDHEN and SYDVKM. V lost 3 bases, J lost 11 bases, and 10 bases lay in between. This chain's CDR3 is CASSFPPRAFF. The CDR3, as DNA: TGTGCCAGCAGTTTCCCCCCTCGGGCTTTCTTT.

The chain joins TRBV7-2 to TRBJ2-5; 9 bases are shared with TRBD2. With 6 bases clipped from V and 5 bases from J, the junction kept 7 bases outside the gene matches. The CDR3 contains 14 residues. The V gene's germline CDR1 is SGHTA and CDR2 FQGNSA. The CDR3 spells CASRSAGGPETQYF. In nucleotides, the CDR3 is TGTGCCAGCAGGTCTGCGGGAGGGCCGGAGACCCAGTACTTC.

In its sample, this clonotype was seen a few times. This sequence joins TRBV7-3 and TRBJ2-1, with 14 bases matching TRBD2. This CDR3 has 15 residues. V trimming: 4 bases; J trimming: 8 bases; junction bases outside the gene matches: 4. Germline assignment: CDR1 SGHTA and CDR2 FQGTGA. CDR3 amino acids: CASSSGTSGSHEQFF. CDR3 sequence (DNA): TGTGCCAGCAGCTCCGGGACTAGCGGGAGTCATGAGCAGTTCTTC.

This clonotype was seen once. It is unclear where the CDR3 begins or ends on the DNA, so no DNA is shown, and the CDR3 is as TCRdb lists it. This rearrangement joins TRBV19 to TRBJ1-5. CDR1 is LNHDA, CDR2 SQIVND, per germline (reference sequence). The CDR3 spans 15 amino acids, including both terminal residues. Here the CDR3 reads CASTSAGLSNQPQHF.

About this clonotype itself: With a much larger clone just one base away, this may be a read error. The V call is TRBV5-6, the J call TRBJ1-5; 10 bases align to TRBD1. The CDR3 has 16 amino acids. Germline CDR1 and CDR2: SGHDT and YYEEEE. CDR3 sequence: CAGSLARQGANQPQHF. The CDR3 region has the DNA TGTGCCGGCAGCTTGGCGAGACAGGGGGCGAATCAGCCCCAGCATTTT.

The chain links TRBV29-1 to TRBJ2-7; 12 bases align to TRBD2. CDR1 and CDR2 from the germline V gene are SQVTM and ANQGSEA. This CDR3 has 15 amino acids. The J segment lost 7 bases and the V segment lost 4 bases, leaving 11 bases of the junction unmatched. CDR3 protein: CSVVFRTSGTEEQYF. CDR3 sequence (DNA): TGCAGCGTTGTCTTTAGGACTAGCGGGACAGAAGAGCAGTACTTC.

The table lists this clonotype with a count of one. The chain links TRBV4-1 to TRBJ1-2; D perhaps matches TRBD1 (5 bases). The germline CDR1 and CDR2 sequences are MGHRA and YSYEKL. Trimming took off 3 bases at V and 10 bases at J, with 18 bases between the two ends. The CDR3 loop spans 14 amino acids. As DNA, the CDR3 is TGCGCCAGCAGCCAGGATCAGGGTGCGCGTGACTACACCTTC. Translated: CASSQDQGARDYTF.

The rearrangement joins TRBV5-1 to TRBJ2-5; D assignment may be TRBD1 or TRBD2 (5 bases each). The CDR3 contains 17 residues. Trimming cost V 1 base and J 6 bases, with 22 bases left between them. CDR1 and CDR2 (germline): SGHRS, YFSETQ. Here the CDR3 DNA reads TGCGCCAGCAGCTTGTTATTCCACGGGACGTGGGAGAAGACCCAGTACTTC. It is translated as CASSLLFHGTWEKTQYF.

This clonotype appeared once. Since a much larger clone is just one base distant, this may be a read error. Without the conserved terminal phenylalanine or tryptophan, this CDR3 likely stems from a read error. The rearrangement links TRBV28 to TRBJ2-1; possibly TRBD2 for D (6 bases). Per germline, CDR1 MDHEN and CDR2 SYDVKM. The ends were cut back, 6 bases at V and 1 base at J, with 19 bases in the middle. The CDR3 extends over 17 amino acids. CDR3 DNA sequence: TGTGCCAGCAGGGGAGGCGGGGCCACCAGGTCCTACAATGAGCAGTTCTCC. This encodes CASRGGGATRSYNEQFS.

In the case of this clonotype: This may arise from a read error, as a much more abundant clone is one base away. This chain joins TRBV6-2 or TRBV6-3 and TRBJ2-1; D is ambiguous. Germline-derived CDR1 and CDR2 are MNHEY and SVGEGT. The CDR3 runs to 16 residues. The CDR3 protein is CASSDVLSLSYNEQLF. CDR3 nucleotide sequence: TGTGCCAGCAGTGACGTCTTGAGTCTCTCCTACAATGAGCAGCTCTTC.

To note about this clonotype: A clone one base away is much larger, so this may be a read error. The chain links TRBV7-8 to TRBJ1-1; tentatively, D is TRBD1 (5 bases). The CDR3 extends over 16 amino acids. In germline, CDR1 is SGHVS, CDR2 FQNEAQ. V was clipped by 6 bases and J by 4 bases, with 21 bases between them. The CDR3 nucleotides read TGTGCCAGCAGGCTCCGAGGGACCTCCCGTGGCACTGAAGCTTTCTTT. Translated: CASRLRGTSRGTEAFF.